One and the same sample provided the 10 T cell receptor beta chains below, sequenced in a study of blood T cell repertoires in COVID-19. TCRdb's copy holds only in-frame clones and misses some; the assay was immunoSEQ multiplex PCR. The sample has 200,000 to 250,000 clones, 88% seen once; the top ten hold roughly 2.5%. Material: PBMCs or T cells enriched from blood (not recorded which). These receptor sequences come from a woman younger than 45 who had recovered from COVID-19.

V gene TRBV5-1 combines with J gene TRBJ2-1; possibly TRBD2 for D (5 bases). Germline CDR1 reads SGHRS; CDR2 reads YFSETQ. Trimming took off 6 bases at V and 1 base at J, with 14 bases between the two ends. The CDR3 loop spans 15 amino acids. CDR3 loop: CASTLRGQSYNEQFF. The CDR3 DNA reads TGCGCCAGCACCCTCCGGGGTCAGTCCTACAATGAGCAGTTCTTC.

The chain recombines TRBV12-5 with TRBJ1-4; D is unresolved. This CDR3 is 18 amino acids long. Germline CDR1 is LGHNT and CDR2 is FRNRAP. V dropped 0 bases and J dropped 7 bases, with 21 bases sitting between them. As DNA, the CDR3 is TGTGCTAGTGGTTTGGTACTAATTCCCCGGATTGGCAGTGAAAAACTGTTTTTT. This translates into CASGLVLIPRIGSEKLFF.

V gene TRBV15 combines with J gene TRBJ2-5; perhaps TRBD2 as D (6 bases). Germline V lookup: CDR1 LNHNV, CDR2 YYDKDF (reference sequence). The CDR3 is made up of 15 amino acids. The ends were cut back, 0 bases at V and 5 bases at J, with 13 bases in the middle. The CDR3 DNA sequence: TGTGCCACCAGCAGAGATATCGGGGGTGAGGAGACCCAGTACTTC. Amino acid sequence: CATSRDIGGEETQYF.

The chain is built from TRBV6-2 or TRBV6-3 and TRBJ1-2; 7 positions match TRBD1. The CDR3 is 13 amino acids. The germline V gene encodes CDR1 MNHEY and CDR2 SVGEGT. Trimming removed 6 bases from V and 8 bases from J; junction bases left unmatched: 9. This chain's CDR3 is CASSPRQGGGYTF. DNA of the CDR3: TGTGCCAGCAGCCCGAGACAGGGAGGCGGCTACACCTTC.

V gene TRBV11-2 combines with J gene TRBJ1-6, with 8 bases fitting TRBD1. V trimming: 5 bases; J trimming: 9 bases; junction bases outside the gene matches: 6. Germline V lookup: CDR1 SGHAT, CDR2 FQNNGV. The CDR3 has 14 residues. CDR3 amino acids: CASSPQGASSPLHF. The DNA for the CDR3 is TGTGCCAGCAGCCCCCAGGGGGCGAGTTCACCCCTCCACTTT.

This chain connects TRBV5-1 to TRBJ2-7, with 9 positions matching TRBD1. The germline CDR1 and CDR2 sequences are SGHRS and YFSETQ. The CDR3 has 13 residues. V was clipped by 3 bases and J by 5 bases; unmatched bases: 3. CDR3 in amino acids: CASSSHRGHEQYF. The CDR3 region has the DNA TGCGCCAGCAGCTCCCACAGGGGGCACGAGCAGTACTTC. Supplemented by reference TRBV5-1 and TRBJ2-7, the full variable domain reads KAGVTQTPRYLIKTRGQQVTLSCSPISGHRSVSWYQQTPGQGLQFLFEYFSETQRNKGNFPGRFSGRQFSNSRSEMNVSTLELGDSALYLCASSSHRGHEQYFGPGTRLTVT.

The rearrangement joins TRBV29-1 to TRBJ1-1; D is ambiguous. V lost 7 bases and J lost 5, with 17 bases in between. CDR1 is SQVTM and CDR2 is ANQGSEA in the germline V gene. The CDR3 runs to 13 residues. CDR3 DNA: TGCAGCGCCGGAGGCGGCGTGGGGACTGAAGCTTTCTTT. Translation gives CSAGGGVGTEAFF.

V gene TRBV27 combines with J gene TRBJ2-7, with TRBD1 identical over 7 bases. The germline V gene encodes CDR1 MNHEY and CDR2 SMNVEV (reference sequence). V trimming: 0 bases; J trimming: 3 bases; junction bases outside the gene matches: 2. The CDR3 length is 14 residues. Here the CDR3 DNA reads TGTGCCAGCAGTTTATCGTACAGGGGCTACGAGCAGTACTTC. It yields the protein CASSLSYRGYEQYF.

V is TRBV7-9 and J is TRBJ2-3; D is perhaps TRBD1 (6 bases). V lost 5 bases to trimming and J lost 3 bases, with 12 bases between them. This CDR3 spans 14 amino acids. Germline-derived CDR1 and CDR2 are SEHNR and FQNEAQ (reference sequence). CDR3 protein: CASSTGMSTDTQYF. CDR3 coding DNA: TGTGCCAGCAGCACAGGGATGAGTACAGATACGCAGTATTTT.

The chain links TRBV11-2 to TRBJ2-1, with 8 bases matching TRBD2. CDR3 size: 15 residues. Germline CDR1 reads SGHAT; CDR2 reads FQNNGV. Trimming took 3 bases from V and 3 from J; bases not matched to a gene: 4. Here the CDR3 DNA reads TGTGCCAGCAGCTTCCGGGGGGGCCACTACAATGAGCAGTTCTTC. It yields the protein CASSFRGGHYNEQFF. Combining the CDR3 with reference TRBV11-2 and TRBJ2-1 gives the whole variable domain EAGVAQSPRYKIIEKRQSVAFWCNPISGHATLYWYQQILGQGPKLLIQFQNNGVVDDSQLPKDRFSAERLKGVDSTLKIQPAKLEDSAVYLCASSFRGGHYNEQFFGPGTRLTVL.